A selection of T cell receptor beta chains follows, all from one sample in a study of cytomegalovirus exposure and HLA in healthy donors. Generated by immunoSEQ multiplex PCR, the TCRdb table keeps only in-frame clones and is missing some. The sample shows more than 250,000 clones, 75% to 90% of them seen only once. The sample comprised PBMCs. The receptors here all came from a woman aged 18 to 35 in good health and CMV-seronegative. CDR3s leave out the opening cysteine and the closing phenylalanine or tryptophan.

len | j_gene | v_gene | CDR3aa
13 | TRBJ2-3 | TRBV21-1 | ASSNPYGRADTQY
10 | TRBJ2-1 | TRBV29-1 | SARTGVNEQF
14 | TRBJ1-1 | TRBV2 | ASSEAAGGGYTEAF
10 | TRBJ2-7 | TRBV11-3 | ASSPPGGEQY
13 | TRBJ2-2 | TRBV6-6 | ASSNTASNTGELF
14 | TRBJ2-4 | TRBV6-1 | ASSEKSSGSRNIQY
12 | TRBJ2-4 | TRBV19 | ATSTGLGKNIQY
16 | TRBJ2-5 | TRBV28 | ASSLSHTGTGWGETQY
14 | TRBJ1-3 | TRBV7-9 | ASSKNRGGTGNTIY
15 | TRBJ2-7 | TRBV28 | ASSLSIAGGRPYEQY
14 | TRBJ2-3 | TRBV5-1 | ASSLEGAASTDTQY
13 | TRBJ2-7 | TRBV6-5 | ASSYLAGGQGEQY
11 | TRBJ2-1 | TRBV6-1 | ASPPEEHSEQF
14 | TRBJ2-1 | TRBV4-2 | ASSQVRSAGVVEQF
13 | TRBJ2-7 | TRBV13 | ASSSLAGDTYEQY
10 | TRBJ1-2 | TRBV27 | ASSKGTAGYT
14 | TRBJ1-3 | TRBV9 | ASSVGGTGGENTIY
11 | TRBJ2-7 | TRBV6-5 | ASSSGTTTEQY
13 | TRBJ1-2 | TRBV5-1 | ASSPPTGPGYGYT
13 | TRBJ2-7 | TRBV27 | ASRLTAGGLYEQY
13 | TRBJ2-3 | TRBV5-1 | ASSLGQGGTDTQY
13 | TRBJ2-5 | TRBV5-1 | ASISGGGAPETQY
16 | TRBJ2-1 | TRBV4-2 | ASSPFSGTSGSYNEQF
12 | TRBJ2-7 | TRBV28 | ASSPTASSYEQY
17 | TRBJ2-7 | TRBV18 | ASSPRSLAGGTQTYEQY
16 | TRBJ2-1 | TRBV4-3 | ASSQDLLAGGNYNEQF
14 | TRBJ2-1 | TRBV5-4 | ASSFSTSGSWNEQF